The following is a T cell receptor beta chain sequence with its context. Its antigen is unknown. This record belongs to a study of vaccination and CD4 T cells after COVID-19. Sequencing of cultured CD4+ T cell DNA used the Oncomine TCR Beta short-read assay. TCRdb called the PCR reads again in MiXCR, with one record for every CDR3 protein. The sample comprises about 9,200 distinct CDR3 sequences, approximately 34% of which are singletons, and approximately 39% rests with the top ten. Deletions cut 2 bases from V and 8 bases from J, with 15 bases between. The CDR3 consists of 13 residues. The germline gives CDR1 GTSNPN, CDR2 SVGIG (reference sequence). Treatment specified: approximately 9-day PBMC culture with coronavirus spike peptide pools or control peptides (ViraFEST assay). It was before the COVID-19 pandemic (2011-2018) that the unexposed donor's CD4+ T cells were collected. With peptide pools, ViraFEST first expanded antigen-specific T cells and afterwards sequenced their TCRs. Wells contained some 1.9 million PBMCs each, and these were cultured with 8.5 to 10 IU/ml IL-2 and around 10 ug/ml peptide pools.

Study observations and caveats: When vaccine-specific clones from convalescent patients were examined, 304 of 307 were spike mono-reactive.

J is TRBJ1-2 and V is TRBV30; D remains unclear. The source of this sequence is a human donor in good health. The sequenced sample consisted of CD4+ T cells from blood, cultured in vitro. The CDR3 spells CAWSKLKNGGYTF. As DNA, the CDR3 is TGTGCCTGGAGTAAACTGAAGAATGGAGGCTACACCTTC.